The source of this TCR beta chain is a study of T cells expressing NK-cell markers (dated by TCRdb to the early 2020s). Study-wide context: In sorted CD3+CD56+NKG2C+, CD3+CD56+NKG2C- and CD3+CD56-NKG2C+ T-cell subsets from several donors, TCR beta-chain repertoires were profiled. The libraries were sequenced on Illumina HiSeq 2000/2500, MiSeq or NextSeq, producing 2 x 150 bp reads. All eight donors whose samples were sequenced were randomly selected healthy volunteers, three of them men and five women. Among the eight sequenced donors, seven were HCMV-seropositive and one was HCMV-seronegative. Broader findings and caveats from the paper: Those dominant clonotypes were again the most abundant among CD3+CD56-NKG2C+ cells in four donors, at roughly 25-60.1%. Whether the expanded NKG2C-expressing T cell clones were specific for HCMV antigens was left unclear. In more than five donors, the dominant CD3+CD56+NKG2C+ clonotypes were found to rank among the top 10 CD8+ clonotypes and to make up roughly 1.0-7.5% of CD8+ T cells.

Comment on this clonotype: It has no known antigen specificity.

A commercial ELISA kit detecting HCMV-specific IgG in serum was used to determine HCMV serostatus. Ficoll density gradient centrifugation was used to isolate peripheral blood mononuclear cells from blood. The reads were generated on an Illumina HiSeq 2000. TCR beta cDNA libraries were prepared using 5'RACE template switching, which introduced a universal primer site and unique molecular identifiers. cDNA synthesis was primed from the TCR beta constant segment and was followed by two successive PCR amplification steps. Concerning the study's data processing: MIGEC was used to demultiplex reads and group reads by UMI, and MiTCR was used to assemble and quantify clonotypes. Only TCR cDNA sequences supported by at least two reads were kept to exclude erroneous sequences. Downstream repertoire analysis used the tcR package, and clonotypes were matched across fractions by CDR3 nucleotide sequence plus V segment. Antigen specificity was annotated against VDJdb with VDJmatch, allowing one amino acid substitution in CDR3. TCRdb reprocessed the reads and lists each CDR3 protein sequence as a single entry, with no DNA. The V and J calls follow TCRdb's processing rather than the paper's. The sample table includes a few hundred thousand distinct CDR3 sequences. The biggest ten clones account for roughly 5.5% of the sample.

Including the terminal cysteine and phenylalanine, the CDR3 comprises 14 residues. No DNA is listed. The germline V gene gives CDR1 as SGHVS and CDR2 as FQNEAQ. The sequenced material came from blood T cells: a sorted CD56 or NKG2C T cell subset, CD4+ or CD8+ T cells, or bulk PBMC T cells (not recorded which). The clonotype was recovered from a man aged 18-75 years in good health. The chain employs TRBV7-8 and TRBJ1-2; TCRdb proposes TRBD1, but this gene call is untestable without DNA. CDR3 protein: CASSRRDRVYGYTF.